The 29 T cell receptor beta chains listed next were all sequenced from one sample in a study of blood T cell repertoires in COVID-19. Only in-frame clones appear in the TCRdb table, and some are missing; sequencing was by immunoSEQ multiplex PCR. The sample lists roughly 250,000 clones, around 85% occurring once. The sequencing input was peripheral blood. These receptors came from a woman aged 30 to 39 with COVID-19, enrolled during active disease.

The V and J genes are TRBV6-5 and TRBJ2-3; 7 bases fit TRBD2. Per the germline V gene, CDR1 is MNHEY and CDR2 is SVGAGI. V was clipped by 5 bases and J by 2 bases; unmatched bases: 4. This CDR3 has 14 amino acids. The DNA of the CDR3 is TGTGCCAGCAGTAGCACTAGCGACACAGATACGCAGTATTTT. Protein sequence: CASSSTSDTDTQYF.

This clone was observed a handful of times. V and J are TRBV7-8 and TRBJ2-7; TRBD1 matches at 9 bases. From germline, CDR1 is SGHVS and CDR2 FQNEAQ. The V gene end was trimmed by 5 bases and the J gene end by 4 bases; junction bases not matched to a gene: 6. The CDR3 has 14 amino acids. Here the CDR3 reads CASSLPGTGYEQYF. CDR3 coding DNA: TGTGCCAGCAGCCTACCCGGGACAGGGTACGAGCAGTACTTC.

V usage is TRBV20-1 and J usage is TRBJ2-3, with a tentative D call TRBD2 (5 bases). V was shortened by 6 bases and J by 10 bases, with 14 bases between the two germline ends. The CDR3 sequence is 11 residues long. CDR1 DFQATT and CDR2 SNEGSKA come from the germline V gene (reference sequence). CDR3 coding DNA: TGCAGTGCAACCACTAGTTACCCGCAGTATTTT. Its translation is CSATTSYPQYF.

This clone has just one count. This sample also contains other DNA sequences that code for the same CDR3. The V and J genes are TRBV5-1 and TRBJ2-5, with TRBD1 as a possible D gene (5 bases). The germline V gene encodes CDR1 SGHRS and CDR2 YFSETQ. V gave up 0 bases and J gave up 5 bases, with 8 bases separating them. The CDR3 loop spans 13 amino acids. The CDR3 region is CASSLAGRETQYF. CDR3 coding DNA: TGCGCCAGCAGCTTGGCAGGGCGGGAGACCCAGTACTTC. Supplemented by reference TRBV5-1 and TRBJ2-5, the full variable domain reads KAGVTQTPRYLIKTRGQQVTLSCSPISGHRSVSWYQQTPGQGLQFLFEYFSETQRNKGNFPGRFSGRQFSNSRSEMNVSTLELGDSALYLCASSLAGRETQYFGPGTRLLVL.

This chain links TRBV29-1 with TRBJ2-4; no firm D call. This CDR3 has 11 residues. V was pared by 4 bases and J by 5 bases, with 6 bases between. Germline values: CDR1 SQVTM, CDR2 ANQGSEA. Written as DNA, the CDR3 is TGCAGCGTTGGGCGGCAAAACATTCAGTACTTC. The encoded protein is CSVGRQNIQYF.

In DNA, the CDR3 is TGTGCCAGCAGCCGGGACTTCACCCTCTCCAATGAGCAGTTCTTC. Its translation is CASSRDFTLSNEQFF. The genes are TRBV3-1 (or the pseudogene TRBV3-2) and TRBJ2-1, with D possibly TRBD2 on 6 matching bases. The CDR3 length is 15 residues. Germline V gene sequence: CDR1 LGHDT, CDR2 YNNKEL (reference sequence). The V end lost 4 bases, the J end lost 6 bases, and 16 bases lay between the germline ends.

The chain recombines TRBV4-1 with TRBJ2-1; D gene uncertain. Germline V CDR1 and CDR2: MGHRA, YSYEKL. V was trimmed by 4 bases and J by 9 bases, leaving 10 bases between them. The CDR3 runs 12 residues. DNA for the CDR3: TGCGCCAGCAGCCCCGACTTTATTGAGCAGTTCTTC. It codes for CASSPDFIEQFF.

DNA of the CDR3: TGTGCCAGCTCACTTGAAACGGGTATTGGTGGCTACACCTTC. Its protein product is CASSLETGIGGYTF. The chain employs TRBV18 and TRBJ1-2; D is uncertain. The CDR3 extends over 14 amino acids. The germline gives CDR1 KGHSH, CDR2 LQKENI. Trimming shortened V by 4 bases and J by 7 bases, and 16 bases separated the two germline ends.

The chain couples TRBV28 to TRBJ1-1; TRBD1 might be the D (6 bases). Trimming left V 6 bases short and J 0 bases short, with 14 bases between. Germline V gene sequence: CDR1 MDHEN, CDR2 SYDVKM. The length of the CDR3 is 15 residues. The CDR3 region has the DNA TGTGCCAGCAGAGCCTCACAGGGAGTGAACACTGAAGCTTTCTTT. Translating it yields CASRASQGVNTEAFF.

V usage is TRBV5-1 and J usage is TRBJ2-7, with D possibly matching TRBD1 (6 bases). CDR3 size: 14 residues. V shed 5 bases and J shed 2 bases, with 14 bases lying between them. Per the germline V gene, CDR1 is SGHRS and CDR2 is YFSETQ. The CDR3 sequence: CASSARTDAYEQYF. CDR3 DNA sequence: TGCGCCAGCAGTGCCAGGACAGACGCCTACGAGCAGTACTTC.

The CDR3: CASREYADRNTGELFF. DNA of the CDR3: TGTGCCAGCAGAGAATACGCGGACAGAAACACCGGGGAGCTGTTTTTT. The V gene is TRBV6-1, the J gene TRBJ2-2; tentative D call: TRBD1 (6 bases). The length of the CDR3 is 16 residues. Germline values: CDR1 MNHNS, CDR2 SASEGT. With 6 bases removed from V and 2 bases from J, the gap between germline ends came to 16 bases.

The chain is built from TRBV3-1 (or the pseudogene TRBV3-2) and TRBJ1-5; no reliable D call. The CDR3 totals 14 residues. Germline CDR1 reads LGHDT; CDR2 reads YNNKEL (reference sequence). The V gene lost 0 bases and the J gene lost 4 bases, with 7 bases spanning the gap. Written as DNA, the CDR3 is TGTGCCAGCAGCCAAGAGGCCGTTAATCAGCCCCAGCATTTT. Protein sequence: CASSQEAVNQPQHF.

The J gene is TRBJ1-2, the V gene TRBV9; perhaps TRBD1 as D (6 bases). The CDR3 is 15 amino acids. The germline V gene encodes CDR1 SGDLS and CDR2 YYNGEE. Trimming left V 3 bases short and J 2 bases short, with 14 bases between. CDR3 bases: TGTGCCAGCAGCGCGCACAGGGCCTACAACTATGGCTACACCTTC. Translating gives CASSAHRAYNYGYTF.

CDR3 nucleotides: TGTGCCAGCAGCTTGCGACAGGGCAACTCTGGGGCCAACGTCCTGACTTTC. It is translated as CASSLRQGNSGANVLTF. This chain joins TRBV5-5 and TRBJ2-6; 7 bases align to TRBD1. J gave up 0 bases and V 1 base, and 4 bases lay outside the gene matches. Germline V gene sequence: CDR1 SGHKS, CDR2 YYEKEE (reference sequence). This CDR3 is built from 17 residues.

This clone was counted once. The chain joins TRBV3-1 (or the pseudogene TRBV3-2) to TRBJ2-2, with D perhaps TRBD2 (6 bases). With 1 base removed from V and 8 bases from J, the gap between germline ends came to 26 bases. Germline CDR1 and CDR2: LGHDT and YNNKEL (reference sequence). There are 19 residues in the CDR3. The CDR3 nucleotides read TGTGCCAGCAGCCAAGGAAGACCGGGACTTAGCTACGGGTCGGGGGAGCTGTTTTTT. As protein: CASSQGRPGLSYGSGELFF.

V and J are TRBV2 and TRBJ1-6, with TRBD1 matching over 8 bases. V was pared by 7 bases and J by 7 bases, with 3 bases of the junction left unmatched. CDR1 SNHLY and CDR2 FYNNEI come from the germline V gene. CDR3 length: 13 amino acids. This CDR3 reads CASIRDRNSPLHF. CDR3 coding DNA: TGTGCCAGCATTAGGGACAGGAATTCACCCCTCCACTTT.

V usage is TRBV19 and J usage is TRBJ1-5; 9 bases line up with TRBD1. The J segment lost 1 base and the V segment lost 5 bases, leaving 6 bases of the junction unmatched. Germline CDR1 is LNHDA and CDR2 is SQIVND (reference sequence). The CDR3 has 16 amino acids. CDR3 nucleotides: TGTGCCAGTAGTCGACAGGGGGTAAAGAGCAATCAGCCCCAGCATTTT. Amino acid sequence: CASSRQGVKSNQPQHF.

This rearrangement joins TRBV6-5 to TRBJ1-1, with D unclear. The CDR3 covers 12 residues. The V end lost 6 bases, the J end lost 7 bases, and 12 bases lay between the germline ends. Per germline, CDR1 MNHEY and CDR2 SVGAGI. CDR3 DNA: TGTGCCAGCAGCGCGAACTTGCTTGAAGCTTTCTTT. Translation gives CASSANLLEAFF.

The chain links TRBV7-8 to TRBJ2-7; D is unclear. This CDR3 spans 12 amino acids. The germline V gene has CDR1 SGHVS and CDR2 FQNEAQ. The V end was cut by 3 bases, the J end by 5 bases, with 8 bases between. As DNA, the CDR3 is TGTGCCAGCAGCTTTGGAGAAGACGAGCAGTACTTC. It yields the protein CASSFGEDEQYF.

V and J are TRBV11-1 and TRBJ2-3; no definite D call. Germline V lookup: CDR1 SGHAT, CDR2 FQDESV (reference sequence). The CDR3 is 13 residues long. Trimming cost V 5 bases and J 6 bases, with 12 bases left between them. The CDR3 sequence: CASSLTPGDTQYF. The CDR3 DNA reads TGTGCCAGCAGCCTGACCCCGGGTGATACGCAGTATTTT.

This chain uses TRBV5-8 with TRBJ2-3, with TRBD2 as a possible D gene (5 bases). V lost 0 bases and J 2 bases, leaving 13 bases between the germline ends. CDR1 and CDR2 from the germline V gene are SGHTS and YDEGEE. The CDR3 runs 16 residues. The CDR3 nucleotides read TGTGCCAGCAGCTTGGCGGCGGGCGGACCCACAGATACGCAGTATTTT. Translated, it gives CASSLAAGGPTDTQYF.

This chain uses TRBV2 with TRBJ2-5; D is possibly TRBD2 (5 bases). The CDR3 is made up of 13 amino acids. The germline V gene has CDR1 SNHLY and CDR2 FYNNEI. V dropped 7 bases and J dropped 5 bases, with 14 bases sitting between them. CDR3 in amino acids: CASTVRVAETQYF. DNA for the CDR3: TGTGCCAGCACGGTTAGGGTAGCGGAGACCCAGTACTTC.

This sequence joins TRBV5-4 and TRBJ2-2; D remains ambiguous. V dropped 3 bases and J dropped 2 bases, with 5 bases sitting between them. Germline V gene data show CDR1 as SGHNT and CDR2 as YYREEE (reference sequence). The CDR3 extends over 13 amino acids. DNA of the CDR3: TGTGCCAGCAGCTCAAAAAACACCGGGGAGCTGTTTTTT. Its translation is CASSSKNTGELFF.

The chain combines TRBV4-1 with TRBJ2-7; 8 bases line up with TRBD1. Losses at the gene ends were 0 bases for V and 5 bases for J; bases not matched to a gene: 12. CDR1 and CDR2 from the germline V gene are MGHRA and YSYEKL. The CDR3 sequence is 17 residues long. The CDR3, as DNA: TGCGCCAGCAGCCAAGATTACTTAAGACAGGGGCGAGACGAGCAGTACTTC. Protein: CASSQDYLRQGRDEQYF.

The V call is TRBV21-1, the J call TRBJ2-7; TRBD1 is taken as the D call from the table, unchecked against the DNA. TRBV21-1 is reported as a pseudogene. The CDR3 covers 15 residues. Here the CDR3 DNA reads TGTGCCAGCAGCATCCGGGACAGGGGGCCGTACGAGCAGTACTTC. Its translation is CASSIRDRGPYEQYF.

This clone was recorded a few times. The J gene is TRBJ1-1, the V gene TRBV29-1; 7 bases map to TRBD1. Germline loops: CDR1 SQVTM, CDR2 ANQGSEA. This CDR3 has 14 residues. J lost 6 bases, V lost 7 bases, and 14 bases had no gene match. The DNA for the CDR3 is TGCAGCGGGAATGGGGCAGGGGGGTCTCCTGAAGCTTTCTTT. Translating gives CSGNGAGGSPEAFF. The variable domain in full, completed from reference TRBV29-1 and TRBJ1-1, reads SAVISQKPSRDICQRGTSLTIQCQVDSQVTMMFWYRQQPGQSLTLIATANQGSEATYESGFVIDKFPISRPNLTFSTLTVSNMSPEDSSIYLCSGNGAGGSPEAFFGQGTRLTVV.

The V and J genes are TRBV27 and TRBJ2-7; 10 bases line up with TRBD1. There are 13 residues in the CDR3. The V gene's germline CDR1 is MNHEY and CDR2 SMNVEV (reference sequence). Trimming cost V 7 bases and J 4 bases; bases outside gene matches: 4. CDR3 nucleotides: TGTGCCAGCAAAGGACAGGGGGATTACGAGCAGTACTTC. Translated, it gives CASKGQGDYEQYF.

This sequence joins TRBV19 and TRBJ2-7; 10 nucleotides align to TRBD1. V was clipped by 4 bases and J by 1 base; unmatched bases: 10. In germline, CDR1 is LNHDA, CDR2 SQIVND (reference sequence). This CDR3 spans 17 amino acids. DNA of the CDR3: TGTGCCAGTAGTACCCCTCCCGGGACAGGGGAATCCTACGAGCAGTACTTC. Translating gives CASSTPPGTGESYEQYF.

The CDR3, as DNA: TGTGCCAGCAGCCCCCGGACAGGGGAAAATGAGCAGTTCTTC. It specifies CASSPRTGENEQFF. This chain joins TRBV9 and TRBJ2-1; 9 positions match TRBD1. The CDR3 is made up of 14 amino acids. Trimming cost V 4 bases and J 7 bases; bases outside gene matches: 6. Germline CDR1 reads SGDLS; CDR2 reads YYNGEE.